These T cell receptor beta chains were read from a single sample in a study of control samples from healthy donors and cancer patients. Profiled with immunoSEQ multiplex PCR; TCRdb holds only in-frame clones, not every one. The profile shows tens of thousands of clones, 80% of them singletons. The specimen sequenced was blood. These receptors were taken from a man aged 70 or older in good health. The CDR3 runs from the conserved cysteine through the conserved F or W. A D gene is named only where the DNA matches it firmly. Some rows mark clone size as missing; the rest say once, few, many or name a class of expanded clone.

TRBJ2-1,TRBD2,TRBV15,.,TGTGCCACCAGCAGAGTTCCCCCGCGGGGGGCTAACACCGAGGGCAATGAGCAGTTCTTC,CATSRVPPRGANTEGNEQFF
TRBJ1-1,TRBD1,TRBV5-1,.,TGCGCCAGCAGCTTGGAGGACAGGGACGGGAGTGAAGCTTTCTTT,CASSLEDRDGSEAFF
TRBJ1-1,.,TRBV6-5,few,TGTGCCAGCAAACACAGGAGCCCCCGGGACACTGAAGCTTTCTTT,CASKHRSPRDTEAFF
TRBJ1-2,.,TRBV28,.,TGTGCCAACATCGCCGGGGGGGGTCCAGATAACTATGGCTACACCTTC,CANIAGGGPDNYGYTF
TRBJ2-5,.,TRBV7-2,once,TGTGCCAGCAGCTTACGTCTGGGTGCAGGGGTGAGAGAGACCCAGTACTTC,CASSLRLGAGVRETQYF
TRBJ1-1,TRBD1,TRBV7-3,.,TGTGCCAGCAGACAGGGGGAACAAACTGAAGCTTTCTTT,CASRQGEQTEAFF
TRBJ1-4,TRBD1,TRBV7-8,.,TGTGCCAGCAGCTTGAACAGGGGGCTTGGGTTAGGTGAAAAACTGTTTTTT,CASSLNRGLGLGEKLFF
TRBJ1-1,.,TRBV4-1,.,TGCGCCAGCAGCCAACCTGAGGGAGGGCACACTGAAGCTTTCTTT,CASSQPEGGHTEAFF
TRBJ2-1,.,TRBV5-1,once,TGCGCCAGCAGCCTCAGCGGCCTACCCAATGAGCAGTTCTTC,CASSLSGLPNEQFF
TRBJ2-5,.,TRBV5-1,.,TGCGCCAGCAGCTTGAGGCAAGAGACCCAGTACTTC,CASSLRQETQYF
TRBJ2-7,.,TRBV28,.,TGTGCCAGCAGTCAAACTATCTACGAGCAGTACTTC,CASSQTIYEQYF
TRBJ1-3,.,TRBV10-3,.,TGTGCCATCAGTGAAGGGGGGCTCGGAAACACCATATATTTT,CAISEGGLGNTIYF
TRBJ1-1,.,TRBV9,.,TGTGCCAGCAGCGTAGATAATAGGGGGGAAGCTTTCTTT,CASSVDNRGEAFF
TRBJ1-4,TRBD1,TRBV28,.,TGTGCCAGCAGTTTAGCCGGGACAGAGGGAAAACTGTTTTTT,CASSLAGTEGKLFF
TRBJ1-5,.,TRBV19,.,TGTGCCAGTAGTGGAGTCCACAATCAGCCCCAGCATTTT,CASSGVHNQPQHF
TRBJ1-1,TRBD1,TRBV28,.,TGTGCCAGCAGTTTGAACTCCGGGACAGGCGCTTTCTTT,CASSLNSGTGAFF
TRBJ2-3,.,TRBV2,.,TGTGCCAGCAGAGAACAGCTCTTAAGCACAGATACGCAGTATTTT,CASREQLLSTDTQYF
TRBJ1-1,TRBD1,TRBV5-6,.,TGTGCCAGCAGCTTAGGACAGGACACTGAAGCTTTCTTT,CASSLGQDTEAFF
TRBJ2-2,TRBD2,TRBV6-6,.,TGTGCCAGCAGGGGACTAGCGGGGACCGGGGAGCTGTTTTTT,CASRGLAGTGELFF
TRBJ1-1,.,TRBV3-1/TRBV3-2,.,TGTGCCAGCAGGGGTGGACATCTGAACACTGAAGCTTTCTTT,CASRGGHLNTEAFF
TRBJ2-3,.,TRBV28,.,TGTGCCAGCAGTGGGGGGGGCCAGAGCACAGATACGCAGTATTTT,CASSGGGQSTDTQYF
TRBJ2-7,TRBD1,TRBV6-5,.,TGTGCCAGCAGCCTCAAGACAGGGGTCTACGAGCAGTACTTC,CASSLKTGVYEQYF
TRBJ2-3,.,TRBV7-2,.,TGTGCCAGCAGCCTCAGAATGCACACAGATACGCAGTATTTT,CASSLRMHTDTQYF
TRBJ1-1,.,TRBV29-1,.,TGCAGCGCTCGGACGGGAGACACTGAAGCTTTCTTT,CSARTGDTEAFF
TRBJ1-4,.,TRBV30,.,TGTGCCTGGAGTGTAGGGGAAAAACTGTTTTTT,CAWSVGEKLFF
TRBJ1-1,.,TRBV19,few,TGTGCCAGTGAGACAGGTAGAACTGAAGCTTTCTTT,CASETGRTEAFF
TRBJ1-5,.,TRBV7-8,.,TGTGCCAGCAGCTTAGCCACCGGGGTTACGGATCAGCCCCAGCATTTT,CASSLATGVTDQPQHF
TRBJ2-1,.,TRBV5-1,.,TGCGCCAGCAGCTTGGAAACCCACAATGAGCAGTTCTTC,CASSLETHNEQFF
TRBJ2-3,.,TRBV12-3/TRBV12-4,.,TGTGCCAGCAGTTTTTTCGGAGATACGCAGTATTTT,CASSFFGDTQYF
TRBJ2-1,.,TRBV7-3,.,TGTGCCAGCAGCTTATCCCCCGGGACAGAGCAGTTCTTC,CASSLSPGTEQFF
TRBJ2-5,.,TRBV5-1,.,TGCGCCAGCAGCACAGGGAACGAAGAGACCCAGTACTTC,CASSTGNEETQYF
TRBJ2-7,.,TRBV7-9,.,TGTGCCAGCGCCGGGACTCCATCCTACGAGCAGTACTTC,CASAGTPSYEQYF